This entry concerns a single T cell receptor (beta chain). The source of the sample is a study of shared clonotypes between healthy human individuals. The naive CD8 subset, CD45RO-negative cells positively selected for CCR7, excluded terminally differentiated effector memory CD45RA+ cells. The V segment lost 4 bases and the J segment 0 bases; nucleotides outside the gene matches: 1. Germline V gene data show CDR1 as MRHNA and CDR2 as SNTAGT. CDR3 size: 15 residues. Repertoires were generated with immunoSEQ multiplex PCR, while TCRdb's copy carries only in-frame clones and drops some. The sample has hundreds of thousands of clones, around 92% seen once.

Sequencing input: naive CD8+ T cells sorted from blood. The receptor's source is a man aged 25-45 years in good health. The J gene is TRBJ2-1, the V gene TRBV6-4, with 9 bases identical to TRBD2. The CDR3 DNA reads as TGTGCCAGCAGTGTTAGCGGGAGCTCCTACAATGAGCAGTTCTTC. Translation: CASSVSGSSYNEQFF.